A few counts support the clone carrying this T cell receptor (beta chain). These data come from a study of control samples from healthy donors and cancer patients. The CDR3 loop spans 16 amino acids. Looked up from germline, CDR1 is SEHNR and CDR2 is FQNEAQ (reference sequence). The ends lost 4 bases at V and 4 bases at J; junction bases unmatched: 10. Clones were sequenced by immunoSEQ multiplex PCR, and TCRdb holds only the in-frame ones, with some missing. Among under 65,000 clones listed, 70% to 90% were seen once. The J gene is TRBJ1-2, the V gene TRBV7-9; TRBD1 aligns across 9 bases. Sequenced sample: PBMCs. This receptor was taken from a woman aged 45-59 years with lung cancer. CDR3 coding DNA: TGTGCCAGCAGCTACGAAGGGGGACAGGGAGGCTATGGCTACACCTTC. Translation: CASSYEGGQGGYGYTF.